This TCR beta chain was identified in a study of blood T cell repertoires in COVID-19. About the research overall: Collection of acute and convalescent COVID-19 samples took place in the United States, Italy and Spain.

The assay was immunoSEQ multiplex PCR, and TCRdb's table has in-frame clones only and misses some. The repertoire has about 340,000 clones, less than 90% of them found once; the top ten carry roughly 7.1%. This CDR3 region has 14 residues. Germline CDR1 reads LGHDT; CDR2 reads YNNKEL (reference sequence). Germline trimming cut 4 bases from V and 9 bases from J; bases unmatched to any gene: 9. The chain carries TRBV3-1 (or the pseudogene TRBV3-2) and TRBJ2-1; 7 bases are shared with TRBD2. The sequenced material came from peripheral blood. This TCR was sampled from a woman in her fifties or sixties with COVID-19, enrolled during active disease. The CDR3 bases are TGTGCCAGCAGCCTATGGACTAGATTTCGTGAGCAGTTCTTC. The encoded protein is CASSLWTRFREQFF.